A selection of T cell receptor beta chains follows, all from one sample in a study of T-cell reconstitution after alpha-beta-depleted transplantation in children. MiXCR was run by TCRdb on the PCR reads, yielding one entry per CDR3 protein. The sample contains hundreds of thousands of distinct CDR3 sequences, 13% of which appear only once. Here the sequenced sample was PBMCs, mostly from graft donor cells, taken 360 days after TCRalphabeta/CD19-depleted stem cell transplant. Every receptor here comes from a male patient younger than 18 who had a stem cell transplant for acute myeloid leukemia, so the T cells may come from the graft donor. The CDR3 runs from the conserved cysteine through the conserved F or W. The D gene is left open where the match is weak. Only part of the rows carry a size: once, few, many, or a class if the clone is expanded.

size	D	V	J	CDR3	DNA
few	TRBD2	TRBV5-4	TRBJ2-3	CASSLGLAESTDTQYF	TGTGCCAGCAGCTTAGGACTAGCGGAGAGCACAGATACGCAGTATTTT
many	TRBD1	TRBV7-9	TRBJ2-1	CASSPAAPDRAAYNEQFF	TGTGCCAGCAGCCCGGCCGCTCCCGACAGGGCAGCTTACAATGAGCAGTTCTTC
many	-	TRBV12-3/TRBV12-4	TRBJ2-7	CASGARRTYEQYF	TGTGCCAGCGGGGCCCGGAGGACGTACGAGCAGTACTTC
many	-	TRBV4-2	TRBJ2-1	CASSHRQNNEQFF	TGTGCCAGCAGCCACCGACAGAACAATGAGCAGTTCTTC
-	-	TRBV5-1	TRBJ1-1	CASSRDGQLNTEAFF	TGCGCCAGCAGCCGAGATGGGCAGCTGAACACTGAAGCTTTCTTT
-	TRBD2	TRBV19	TRBJ2-7	CASSRLAEQAYEQYF	TGTGCCAGTAGTAGGCTAGCGGAACAAGCCTACGAGCAGTACTTC
-	TRBD1	TRBV6-1	TRBJ2-4	CASSSDRGTKNIQYF	TGTGCCAGCAGCTCCGACAGGGGAACCAAAAACATTCAGTACTTC
-	-	TRBV12-3/TRBV12-4	TRBJ2-5	CASSFRPRETQYF	TGTGCCAGCAGTTTTAGGCCTCGGGAGACCCAGTACTTC
-	-	TRBV7-3	TRBJ2-7	CASSLSPGDYEQYF	TGTGCCAGCAGCTTAAGCCCCGGGGACTACGAGCAGTACTTC
few	TRBD1	TRBV9	TRBJ2-1	CASSVGGGREKFF	TGTGCCAGCAGCGTAGGAGGGGGCAGGGAAAAGTTCTTC